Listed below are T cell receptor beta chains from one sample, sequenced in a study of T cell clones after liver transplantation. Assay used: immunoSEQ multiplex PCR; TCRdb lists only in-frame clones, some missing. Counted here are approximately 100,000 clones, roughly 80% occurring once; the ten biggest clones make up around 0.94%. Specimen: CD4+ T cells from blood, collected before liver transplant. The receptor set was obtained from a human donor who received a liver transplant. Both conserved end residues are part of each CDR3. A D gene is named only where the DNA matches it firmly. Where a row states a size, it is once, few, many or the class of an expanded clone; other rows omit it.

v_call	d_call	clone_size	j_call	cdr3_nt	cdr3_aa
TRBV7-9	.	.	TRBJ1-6	TGTGCCAGCAGCCGGGACATCCTTTGGAATTCACCCCTCCACTTT	CASSRDILWNSPLHF
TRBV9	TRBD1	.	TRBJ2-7	TGTGCCAGCAGCCCCGGACAGGGGGCCCACGAGCAGTACTTC	CASSPGQGAHEQYF
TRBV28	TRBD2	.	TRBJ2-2	TGTGCCAGCAGCCGCTCGGGGGGCACCGGGGAGCTGTTTTTT	CASSRSGGTGELFF
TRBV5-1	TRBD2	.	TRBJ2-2	TGCGCCAGCAGCTTCCTAGCGGTTGCGAACACCGGGGAGCTGTTTTTT	CASSFLAVANTGELFF
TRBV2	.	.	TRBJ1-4	TGTGCCAGCACCGGGCAGGCTGGGTTGGGTGAAAAACTGTTTTTT	CASTGQAGLGEKLFF
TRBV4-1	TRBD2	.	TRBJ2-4	TGCGCCAGCAGCCAGCCAACGAGAGGGAGGGCAGACATTCAGTACTTC	CASSQPTRGRADIQYF
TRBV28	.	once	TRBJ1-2	TGTGCCAGCAGTCCTCCCGGTCCTAACTATGGCTACACCTTC	CASSPPGPNYGYTF
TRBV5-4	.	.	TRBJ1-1	TGTGCCAGCAGCTTGGGTACCATGAACACTGAAGCTTTCTTT	CASSLGTMNTEAFF
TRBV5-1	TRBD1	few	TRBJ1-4	TGCGCCAGCAGCCCCGGACAGGGAGATGAAAAACTGTTTTTT	CASSPGQGDEKLFF
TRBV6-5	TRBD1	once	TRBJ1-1	TGTGCCAGCAGGGGACAGGGGTTAACGACTGAAGCTTTCTTT	CASRGQGLTTEAFF